This T cell receptor beta chain was sequenced in a study of cytomegalovirus exposure and HLA in healthy donors. PCR was performed using 60 Vbeta and 13 Jbeta primers. Data came from immunoSEQ multiplex PCR; TCRdb stores just in-frame clones and leaves some out. The sample consists of some 170,000 clones, 65% to 75% of them appearing once. In its sample, this clone was seen a few times. Its target is not known. CDR1 and CDR2 (germline): MNHEY, SVGAGI. The CDR3 spans 16 residues. V was shortened by 2 bases and J by 3 bases, with 14 bases between the two germline ends. Study-wide results and limits: TCR beta chains numbering under 200 were designated cytomegalovirus-associated. A few chains tied to CMV proved CMV antigen-specific in vitro. Being productive about 90% or about 30% of the time was typical of most TCR beta V segments in an earlier analysis.

The gene calls are TRBV6-5 and TRBJ2-4, with D possibly being TRBD2 (7 bases). The receptor was derived from a human donor in good health. Sequenced material: PBMCs. DNA of the CDR3: TGTGCCAGCAGTTACGGTGCGGGGGCGCACAAAAACATTCAGTACTTC. Amino acids: CASSYGAGAHKNIQYF.